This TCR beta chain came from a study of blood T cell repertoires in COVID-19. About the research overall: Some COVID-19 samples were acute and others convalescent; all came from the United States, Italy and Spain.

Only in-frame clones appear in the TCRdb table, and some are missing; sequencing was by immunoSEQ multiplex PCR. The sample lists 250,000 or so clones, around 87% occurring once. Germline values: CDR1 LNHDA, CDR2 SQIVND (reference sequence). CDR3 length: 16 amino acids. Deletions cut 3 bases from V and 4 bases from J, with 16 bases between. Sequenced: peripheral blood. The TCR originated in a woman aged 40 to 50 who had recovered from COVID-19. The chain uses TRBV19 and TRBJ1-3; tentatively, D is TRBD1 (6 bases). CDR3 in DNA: TGTGCCAGTAGTATCGATTGGGGGCTCAGAGGAAACACCATATATTTT. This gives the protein CASSIDWGLRGNTIYF. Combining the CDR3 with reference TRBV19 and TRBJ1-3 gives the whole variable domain DGGITQSPKYLFRKEGQNVTLSCEQNLNHDAMYWYRQDPGQGLRLIYYSQIVNDFQKGDIAEGYSVSREKKESFPLTVTSAQKNPTAFYLCASSIDWGLRGNTIYFGEGSWLTVV.